This T cell receptor (beta chain) appears in the sequencing data of a study of shared clonotypes between healthy human individuals. Study in general: The cohort comprised a couple of women and a few men. Their ages spanned 18 to 49 years.

HIV-negative, healthy adults without recent acute infections or vaccinations were the donors. The V gene's germline CDR1 is SGHRS and CDR2 YFSETQ. CDR3 size: 14 residues. Trimming pared 0 bases from V and 0 bases from J, leaving 5 bases between. Assay used: immunoSEQ multiplex PCR; TCRdb lists only in-frame clones, some missing. The data show 400,000 to 500,000 clones, with roughly 85% seen just once and roughly 12% held by the top ten. Sequences were obtained from PBMCs. The TCR originated in a woman aged 40 to 49 in good health. Some clones in this sample may be carry-over from other donors' samples. This sequence joins TRBV5-1 and TRBJ2-3, with unresolved D. CDR3 DNA sequence: TGCGCCAGCAGCTTGGATCAGAGCACAGATACGCAGTATTTT. It is translated as CASSLDQSTDTQYF.